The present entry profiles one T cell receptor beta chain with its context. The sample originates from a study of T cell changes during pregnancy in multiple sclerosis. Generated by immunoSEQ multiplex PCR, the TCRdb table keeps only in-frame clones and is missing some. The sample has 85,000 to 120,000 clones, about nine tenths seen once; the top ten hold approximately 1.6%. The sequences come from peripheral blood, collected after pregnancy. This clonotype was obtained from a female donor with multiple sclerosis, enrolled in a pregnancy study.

The CDR3 here is CASSQDLGDKPYEQYF. The CDR3 DNA reads as TGTGCCAGCAGCCAAGATCTTGGGGACAAACCCTACGAGCAGTACTTC. The chain has TRBV4-2 and TRBJ2-7; TRBD1 might be the D (6 bases). The CDR3 length is 16 residues. V was pared by 0 bases and J by 2 bases, with 14 bases between. CDR1 LGHNA and CDR2 YNFKEQ come from the germline V gene.